These T cell receptor beta chains were read from a single sample in a study of shared clonotypes between healthy human individuals. Here immunoSEQ multiplex PCR was the method, and the copy in TCRdb shows in-frame clones only, minus some. The sample lists around 500,000 clones; approximately 82% were seen once. Material: PBMCs. The receptors were gathered from a woman aged 35 to 49 in good health. Some clones in this sample may be carry-over from other donors' samples. CDR3s include the opening cysteine and the closing phenylalanine or tryptophan. The order of the fields is J gene, clone size, D gene, V gene, CDR3 protein, CDR3 DNA. A D gene is named only where the DNA matches it firmly. Part of the rows lack a size; the others show once, few, many or a class for expanded clones.

j_call: TRBJ1-4
clone_size: -
d_call: -
v_call: TRBV10-3
cdr3_aa: CATSTATNEKLFF
cdr3_nt: TGTGCCACCTCCACAGCAACTAATGAAAAACTGTTTTTT

j_call: TRBJ2-7
clone_size: few
d_call: TRBD1
v_call: TRBV18
cdr3_aa: CASSPGQGTSYEQYF
cdr3_nt: TGTGCCAGCTCGCCGGGACAGGGTACAAGCTACGAGCAGTACTTC

j_call: TRBJ1-3
clone_size: -
d_call: -
v_call: TRBV15
cdr3_aa: CATSRQPAAGNTIYF
cdr3_nt: TGTGCCACCAGCAGACAGCCCGCCGCTGGAAACACCATATATTTT

j_call: TRBJ1-2
clone_size: -
d_call: TRBD1
v_call: TRBV6-5
cdr3_aa: CANIGTVTNYGYTF
cdr3_nt: TGTGCCAACATAGGGACAGTTACTAACTATGGCTACACCTTC

j_call: TRBJ2-7
clone_size: -
d_call: TRBD2
v_call: TRBV4-2
cdr3_aa: CASSRGTSGSTYEQYF
cdr3_nt: TGTGCCAGCAGCCGAGGGACTAGCGGGAGTACCTACGAGCAGTACTTC

j_call: TRBJ1-2
clone_size: -
d_call: -
v_call: TRBV19
cdr3_aa: CASSIDPGLPSNGYTF
cdr3_nt: TGTGCCAGTAGTATAGATCCGGGACTCCCGTCGAATGGCTACACCTTC

j_call: TRBJ1-2
clone_size: -
d_call: -
v_call: TRBV7-3
cdr3_aa: CASSSSGGVGYTF
cdr3_nt: TGTGCCAGCAGCTCATCCGGGGGCGTTGGCTACACCTTC

j_call: TRBJ2-1
clone_size: -
d_call: TRBD1
v_call: TRBV28
cdr3_aa: CASSGGDRVTYNEQFF
cdr3_nt: TGTGCCAGCAGTGGGGGGGACAGGGTAACCTACAATGAGCAGTTCTTC

j_call: TRBJ1-5
clone_size: few
d_call: TRBD1
v_call: TRBV4-2
cdr3_aa: CASSSGTGPSQPQHF
cdr3_nt: TGTGCCAGCAGCTCAGGGACAGGGCCATCTCAGCCCCAGCATTTT

j_call: TRBJ1-1
clone_size: -
d_call: -
v_call: TRBV5-6
cdr3_aa: CASSSTVNTEAFF
cdr3_nt: TGTGCCAGCAGCTCCACTGTGAACACTGAAGCTTTCTTT

j_call: TRBJ2-2
clone_size: -
d_call: -
v_call: TRBV30
cdr3_aa: CAWRAGDNTGELFF
cdr3_nt: TGTGCCTGGAGGGCAGGGGACAACACCGGGGAGCTGTTTTTT

j_call: TRBJ2-7
clone_size: -
d_call: -
v_call: TRBV29-1
cdr3_aa: CSVVLFPGTLEEQYF
cdr3_nt: TGCAGCGTTGTATTGTTTCCTGGGACACTCGAGGAGCAGTACTTC

j_call: TRBJ2-7
clone_size: -
d_call: -
v_call: TRBV14
cdr3_aa: CASSHGSYYEQYF
cdr3_nt: TGTGCCAGCAGCCACGGGAGTTACTACGAGCAGTACTTC

j_call: TRBJ1-1
clone_size: -
d_call: -
v_call: TRBV19
cdr3_aa: CASIRQGLNTEAFF
cdr3_nt: TGTGCCAGTATAAGGCAGGGCCTGAACACTGAAGCTTTCTTT

j_call: TRBJ2-7
clone_size: -
d_call: TRBD1
v_call: TRBV19
cdr3_aa: CASTGTGGSYEQYF
cdr3_nt: TGTGCCTCCACCGGGACAGGGGGATCATACGAGCAGTACTTC

j_call: TRBJ2-7
clone_size: -
d_call: TRBD1
v_call: TRBV5-4
cdr3_aa: CASSPRGQGANEQYF
cdr3_nt: TGTGCCAGCAGCCCACGGGGACAGGGGGCGAACGAGCAGTACTTC

j_call: TRBJ2-3
clone_size: -
d_call: TRBD2
v_call: TRBV9
cdr3_aa: CASSDRTSGRTQYF
cdr3_nt: TGTGCCAGCAGCGATCGGACTAGCGGCAGGACGCAGTATTTT

j_call: TRBJ2-1
clone_size: few
d_call: TRBD2
v_call: TRBV5-1
cdr3_aa: CASSSDPTSGYNEQFF
cdr3_nt: TGCGCCAGCAGCTCGGACCCGACTAGCGGTTACAATGAGCAGTTCTTC